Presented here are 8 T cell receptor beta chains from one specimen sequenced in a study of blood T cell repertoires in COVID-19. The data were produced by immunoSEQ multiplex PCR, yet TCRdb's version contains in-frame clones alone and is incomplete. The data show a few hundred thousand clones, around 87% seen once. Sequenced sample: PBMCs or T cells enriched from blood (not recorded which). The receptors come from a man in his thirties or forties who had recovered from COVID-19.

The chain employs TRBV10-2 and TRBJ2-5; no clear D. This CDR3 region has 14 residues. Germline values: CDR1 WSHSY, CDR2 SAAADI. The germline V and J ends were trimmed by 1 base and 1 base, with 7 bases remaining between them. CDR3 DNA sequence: TGCGCCAGCAGTGAGTACCTCAGCCAAGAGACCCAGTACTTC. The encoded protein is CASSEYLSQETQYF.

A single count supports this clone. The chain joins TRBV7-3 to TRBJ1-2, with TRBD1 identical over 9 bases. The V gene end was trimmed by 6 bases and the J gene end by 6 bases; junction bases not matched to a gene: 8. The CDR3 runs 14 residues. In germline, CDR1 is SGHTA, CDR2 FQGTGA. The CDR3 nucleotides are TGTGCCAGCAGTGAAAGACAGGGGGATCATGGCTACACCTTC. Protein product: CASSERQGDHGYTF.

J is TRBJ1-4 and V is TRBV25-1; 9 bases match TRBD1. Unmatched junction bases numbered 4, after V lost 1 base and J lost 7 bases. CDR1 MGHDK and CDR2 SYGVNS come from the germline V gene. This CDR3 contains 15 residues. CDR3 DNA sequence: TGTGCCAGCAGTGAATGGGGACAGGGTAGTGAAAAACTGTTTTTT. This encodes CASSEWGQGSEKLFF. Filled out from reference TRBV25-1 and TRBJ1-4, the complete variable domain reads EADIYQTPRYLVIGTGKKITLECSQTMGHDKMYWYQQDPGMELHLIHYSYGVNSTEKGDLSSESTVSRIRTEHFPLTLESARPSHTSQYLCASSEWGQGSEKLFFGSGTQLSVL.

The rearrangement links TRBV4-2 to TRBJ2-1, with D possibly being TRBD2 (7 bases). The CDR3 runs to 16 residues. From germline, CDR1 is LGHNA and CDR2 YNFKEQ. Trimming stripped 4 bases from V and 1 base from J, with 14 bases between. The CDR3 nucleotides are TGTGCCAGCAGCCCCGGGCGGGGGCTTTCCTACAATGAGCAGTTCTTC. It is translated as CASSPGRGLSYNEQFF.

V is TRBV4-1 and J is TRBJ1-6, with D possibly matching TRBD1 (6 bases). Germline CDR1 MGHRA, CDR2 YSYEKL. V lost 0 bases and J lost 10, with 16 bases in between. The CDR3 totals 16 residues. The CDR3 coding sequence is TGCGCCAGCAGCCAAGATGAGGGGGGGCGGGCATCACCCCTCCACTTT. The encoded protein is CASSQDEGGRASPLHF.

CDR3 DNA: TGTGCCAGCAGCCGGGACAGGGGGGGCAACGAGCAGTACTTC. This codes for CASSRDRGGNEQYF. The chain combines TRBV5-4 with TRBJ2-7; 11 bases map to TRBD1. This CDR3 is built from 14 residues. With 4 bases clipped from V and 5 bases from J, the junction kept 5 bases outside the gene matches. In germline, CDR1 is SGHNT, CDR2 YYREEE (reference sequence).

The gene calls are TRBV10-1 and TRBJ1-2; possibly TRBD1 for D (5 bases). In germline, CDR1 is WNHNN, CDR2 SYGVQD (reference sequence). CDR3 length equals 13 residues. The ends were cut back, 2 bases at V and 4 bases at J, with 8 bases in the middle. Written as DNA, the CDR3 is TGCGCCAGCAGTGAGGACAGATCCTATGGCTACACCTTC. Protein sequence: CASSEDRSYGYTF.

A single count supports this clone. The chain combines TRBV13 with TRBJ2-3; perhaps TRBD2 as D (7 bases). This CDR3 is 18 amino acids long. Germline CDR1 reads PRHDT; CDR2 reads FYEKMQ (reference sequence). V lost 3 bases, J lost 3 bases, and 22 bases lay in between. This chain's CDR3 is CASSLLGGGLISTDTQYF. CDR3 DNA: TGTGCCAGCAGCTTGTTGGGGGGGGGCCTGATTTCGACAGATACGCAGTATTTT.